This is a list of T cell receptor beta chains from one sample in a study of vaccination effects on CD4 cells after COVID-19. Assay: immunoSEQ multiplex PCR; the TCRdb copy retains only in-frame clones and omits some. The repertoire holds more than 45,000 clones, with more than 75% as singletons. Their antigens remain unidentified. Sequencing used CD4+ T cells from PBMCs cultured with HIV peptides, obtained before COVID-19 vaccination. The source of these receptors is a human donor who had a prior SARS-CoV-2 infection. Each CDR3 is given with its conserved first and last residue.

>TRBJ1-5|TRBV5-6
CASSLRATTTQPQHF
>TRBJ1-5|TRBV9
CASSRGQAQPQHF
>TRBJ2-5|TRBV5-8
CASSYRPNFETQYF
>TRBJ2-1|TRBV2
CASSWTGAVRHEQFF
>TRBJ2-3|TRBV2
CASSPSGTDTQYF
>TRBJ1-1|TRBV12-3/TRBV12-4
CASRLTGNTEAFF
>TRBJ2-7|TRBV4-2
CASSLGTGIYEQYF
>TRBJ1-1|TRBV18
CASSPYRDRGSVNTEAFF
>TRBJ1-2|TRBV6-1
CASSEALGNYGYTF
>TRBJ1-1|TRBV10-3
CAINSPSGQGNTEAFF
>TRBJ1-4|TRBV10-3
CAITPGPQEKLFF
>TRBJ2-7|TRBV5-5
CASSLVAGGPYEQYF
>TRBJ1-4|TRBV6-6
CASSYQGVNEKLFF
>TRBJ2-1|TRBV4-1
CASSQLTSAGWTSYNEQFF
>TRBJ2-3|TRBV18
CASSPLGRTSTDTQYF
>TRBJ2-2|TRBV27
CASSPGTGFETGELFF
>TRBJ2-1|TRBV4-2
CASSQDYGTSGNNEQFF
>TRBJ1-1|TRBV7-3
CASSLIGHKSGGTAFF
>TRBJ1-1|TRBV7-8
CASSLRDRRINTEAFF
>TRBJ2-7|TRBV18
CASSLGQGTYEQYF
>TRBJ1-3|TRBV2
CASIAGGAGNTIYF
>TRBJ2-7|TRBV6-2/TRBV6-3
CASSYPLEGGPSYEQYF
>TRBJ1-2|TRBV5-4
CASSSRQGSSYGYTF
>TRBJ2-3|TRBV11-3
CASSFGPAQYF
>TRBJ2-5|TRBV5-1
CASSLSDRETQYF
>TRBJ1-1|TRBV5-1
CASLRNPGWPEAFF
>TRBJ2-2|TRBV3-1/TRBV3-2
CASSQRADTGELFF